Listed here is a single T cell receptor beta chain. This CDR3 has 17 amino acids. Trimming at V came to 3 bases and at J to 2 bases, leaving 9 bases not matched to a gene. Looked up from germline, CDR1 is LNHNV and CDR2 is YYDKDF (reference sequence). The sample is drawn from a study of shared T cell receptors in the human thymus. The assay was immunoSEQ multiplex PCR, and TCRdb's table has in-frame clones only and misses some. Seen here are some 640,000 clones, around 87% observed once, and the top ten hold 0.0094%. These sequences were also reported in another study, on human thymus T cells. That paper adds: Thymic samples were excised during corrective heart operations. Repertoires from thymus and blood appeared to show biased V and J gene usage.

This receptor was identified in a boy under two years old with a congenital heart defect. Sequenced sample: thymocytes. The J gene is TRBJ2-7, the V gene TRBV15, with 11 nucleotides matching TRBD1. CDR3 bases: TGTGCCACCAGCAGGGTAGGACAGGGGGCCTACACCTACGAGCAGTACTTC. Translation: CATSRVGQGAYTYEQYF.